A single sample is the source of the 20 T cell receptor beta chains below, sequenced in a study of technical replicates of blood from several donors. Profiled with immunoSEQ multiplex PCR; TCRdb holds only in-frame clones, not every one. The sample carries around 72,000 clones, 95% to 98% recorded once. Source material: T cells isolated from PBMCs. The receptors were sampled from a human donor in good health.

V gene TRBV7-2 combines with J gene TRBJ2-7, with D unresolved. V shed 4 bases and J shed 3 bases, with 10 bases lying between them. CDR1 SGHTA and CDR2 FQGNSA come from the germline V gene. The CDR3 is 13 amino acids. Here the CDR3 DNA reads TGTGCCAGCAGCTCCCCTCCCCGCTACGAGCAGTACTTC. Its protein product is CASSSPPRYEQYF.

The chain links TRBV19 to TRBJ2-3; 8 nucleotides line up with TRBD2. The V gene's germline CDR1 is LNHDA and CDR2 SQIVND (reference sequence). V shed 6 bases, J shed 5 bases, and the junction held 10 bases outside the gene matches. This CDR3 has 15 amino acids. CDR3 nucleotide sequence: TGTGCCAGTAGCCTAGACGGGGGGGCGAGAGATACGCAGTATTTT. This gives the protein CASSLDGGARDTQYF.

The CDR3 coding sequence is TGTGCCAGCAGCTCCACAGGGTTCGAGCAGTACTTC. Its protein is CASSSTGFEQYF. This chain connects TRBV7-9 to TRBJ2-7, with D tentatively TRBD1 (6 bases). The V end lost 4 bases, the J end lost 6 bases, and 10 bases lay between the germline ends. This CDR3 region has 12 residues. CDR1 and CDR2 from the germline V gene are SEHNR and FQNEAQ (reference sequence).

V gene TRBV28 combines with J gene TRBJ2-3; 8 nucleotides agree with TRBD2. Per the germline V gene, CDR1 is MDHEN and CDR2 is SYDVKM. This CDR3 has 14 amino acids. J was trimmed by 3 bases and V by 2 bases; bases with no gene match: 1. The CDR3 reads CASSLSGRTDTQYF. DNA for the CDR3: TGTGCCAGCAGTTTAAGCGGGAGAACAGATACGCAGTATTTT.

J is TRBJ2-7 and V is TRBV2; D perhaps matches TRBD1 (5 bases). V lost 0 bases and J 2 bases, leaving 11 bases between the germline ends. The CDR3 is made up of 15 amino acids. The V gene's germline CDR1 is SNHLY and CDR2 FYNNEI. CDR3 loop: CASSEALSGTYEQYF. The CDR3 DNA reads TGTGCCAGCAGTGAAGCTCTGTCAGGGACCTACGAGCAGTACTTC.

The chain couples TRBV21-1 to TRBJ2-2; TRBD1 was called by the table and not checked on the DNA. TRBV21-1 is deemed a pseudogene. This CDR3 has 16 residues. CDR3: CASSNGTASNTGELFF. DNA for the CDR3: TGTGCCAGCAGCAACGGGACAGCCTCGAACACCGGGGAGCTGTTTTTT.

The chain has TRBV27 and TRBJ2-7, with a weak D call TRBD2 (5 bases). Germline V CDR1 and CDR2: MNHEY, SMNVEV (reference sequence). The CDR3 runs to 12 residues. V lost 7 bases and J 5 bases, leaving 12 bases between the germline ends. CDR3 sequence reads: CASKGEGHEQYF. The CDR3 DNA is TGTGCCAGCAAGGGAGAGGGCCACGAGCAGTACTTC.

This sequence joins TRBV4-2 and TRBJ2-7; D is unclear. The CDR3 length is 12 residues. The V gene lost 2 bases and the J gene lost 1 base, with 3 bases spanning the gap. CDR1 and CDR2 (germline): LGHNA, YNFKEQ. CDR3 protein: CASSQSSYEQYF. CDR3 coding DNA: TGTGCCAGCAGCCAATCTTCCTACGAGCAGTACTTC.

The chain couples TRBV28 to TRBJ2-7, with a weak D call TRBD1 (5 bases). CDR1 is MDHEN and CDR2 is SYDVKM in the germline V gene. The germline V and J ends were trimmed by 3 bases and 0 bases, with 12 bases remaining between them. This CDR3 has 15 amino acids. The CDR3 protein is CASSFKGAGSYEQYF. CDR3 bases: TGTGCCAGCAGTTTCAAAGGGGCAGGCTCCTACGAGCAGTACTTC.

This chain joins TRBV7-9 and TRBJ1-5, with unresolved D. CDR1 and CDR2 from the germline V gene are SEHNR and FQNEAQ (reference sequence). V was trimmed by 4 bases and J by 4 bases, leaving 11 bases between them. The CDR3 loop spans 14 amino acids. The CDR3 region is CASSSEGGNQPQHF. The CDR3 DNA follows: TGTGCCAGCAGCTCGGAAGGAGGGAATCAGCCCCAGCATTTT.

The V gene is TRBV28, the J gene TRBJ2-5; D unresolved. The CDR3 is 13 residues long. Trimming left V 5 bases short and J 1 base short, with 8 bases between. Germline V lookup: CDR1 MDHEN, CDR2 SYDVKM. CDR3 sequence (DNA): TGTGCCAGCAGTCGGAGTTTCCAAGAGACCCAGTACTTC. This encodes CASSRSFQETQYF.

The chain recombines TRBV6-5 with TRBJ2-2, with D perhaps TRBD1 (6 bases). The CDR3 contains 13 residues. Germline loops: CDR1 MNHEY, CDR2 SVGAGI. V shed 8 bases and J shed 4 bases, with 11 bases lying between them. The DNA of the CDR3 is TGTGCCAGCTCGGACAGTTTCACCGGGGAGCTGTTTTTT. It translates to CASSDSFTGELFF.

The chain recombines TRBV9 with TRBJ1-1, with 8 positions matching TRBD1. With 4 bases clipped from V and 1 base from J, the junction kept 3 bases outside the gene matches. This CDR3 has 14 residues. CDR1 SGDLS and CDR2 YYNGEE come from the germline V gene. The CDR3, as DNA: TGTGCCAGCAGCCCAGGGGGCAGGAACACTGAAGCTTTCTTT. This encodes CASSPGGRNTEAFF. Complete variable domain (other parts from reference TRBV9 and TRBJ1-1): DSGVTQTPKHLITATGQRVTLRCSPRSGDLSVYWYQQSLDQGLQFLIQYYNGEERAKGNILERFSAQQFPDLHSELNLSSLELGDSALYFCASSPGGRNTEAFFGQGTRLTVV.

This chain links TRBV2 with TRBJ2-7; tentatively, D is TRBD2 (6 bases). The V gene lost 4 bases and the J gene lost 3 bases, with 13 bases spanning the gap. CDR1 and CDR2 (germline): SNHLY, FYNNEI. The length of the CDR3 is 14 residues. CDR3 protein: CASSGGEWGYEQYF. The CDR3 DNA reads TGTGCCAGCAGTGGGGGGGAGTGGGGCTACGAGCAGTACTTC. Variable domain in full (rest from reference TRBV2 and TRBJ2-7): EPEVTQTPSHQVTQMGQEVILRCVPISNHLYFYWYRQILGQKVEFLVSFYNNEISEKSEIFDDQFSVERPDGSNFTLKIRSTKLEDSAMYFCASSGGEWGYEQYFGPGTRLTVT.

The V gene is TRBV11-2, the J gene TRBJ1-1; TRBD1 is a possible D gene (5 bases). Trimming removed 3 bases at V and 4 bases at J, with 12 bases between. This CDR3 contains 14 residues. CDR1 is SGHAT, CDR2 FQNNGV, per germline. The CDR3 here is CASSFGGWGTEAFF. The CDR3 coding sequence is TGTGCCAGCAGCTTCGGGGGTTGGGGCACTGAAGCTTTCTTT.

The genes are TRBV6-5 and TRBJ2-1; 12 bases align to TRBD2. In germline, CDR1 is MNHEY, CDR2 SVGAGI. The CDR3 runs to 15 residues. V dropped 2 bases and J dropped 10; count of bases not matched to a gene: 6. CDR3 DNA sequence: TGTGCCAGCAGTTACGTTGGACTAGCGGGAAGAGAGCAGTTCTTC. The encoded protein is CASSYVGLAGREQFF.

The chain combines TRBV11-2 with TRBJ2-1, with 10 bases identical to TRBD1. V lost 8 bases to trimming and J lost 6 bases; unmatched junction nucleotides: 7. CDR1 is SGHAT, CDR2 FQNNGV, per germline. The CDR3 is 14 residues long. CDR3 sequence reads: CASSWDRGGNEQFF. The CDR3, as DNA: TGTGCCAGCTCTTGGGACAGGGGTGGCAATGAGCAGTTCTTC.

The V call is TRBV7-3, the J call TRBJ1-2, with a possible D match to TRBD1 (6 bases). Deletions cut 2 bases from V and 8 bases from J, with 12 bases between. The CDR3 spans 13 residues. From germline, CDR1 is SGHTA and CDR2 FQGTGA. The DNA for the CDR3 is TGTGCCAGCAGCTTACAACAGGGAAGAGGCTACACCTTC. It specifies CASSLQQGRGYTF.

V and J are TRBV4-3 and TRBJ2-3, with D unclear. Germline CDR1 reads LGHNA; CDR2 reads YSLEER. There are 15 residues in the CDR3. The V gene lost 2 bases and the J gene lost 5 bases, with 14 bases spanning the gap. CDR3 loop: CASSQYNPTGDTQYF. The CDR3 nucleotides read TGCGCCAGCAGCCAATACAACCCAACGGGAGATACGCAGTATTTT.

The chain joins TRBV6-5 to TRBJ2-1, with TRBD2 identical over 10 bases. Losses at the gene ends were 0 bases for V and 7 bases for J; bases not matched to a gene: 6. Germline CDR1 MNHEY, CDR2 SVGAGI. The length of the CDR3 is 16 residues. The CDR3 DNA reads as TGTGCCAGCAGTTACTCCCTAGCGGGAGCACAAAATGAGCAGTTCTTC. Translation: CASSYSLAGAQNEQFF.